Presented here are 20 T cell receptor beta chains from one specimen sequenced in a study of shared clonotypes between healthy human individuals. Sequencing was performed with immunoSEQ multiplex PCR; in TCRdb, only in-frame clones are kept and a portion is missing. The sample records around 510,000 clones, around 78% being singletons. Input material: PBMCs. The source is a woman between 40 and 50 years old in good health. Some clones in this sample may be carry-over from other donors' samples.

This chain connects TRBV5-1 to TRBJ2-1; TRBD2 aligns across 13 bases. This CDR3 has 16 amino acids. Per the germline V gene, CDR1 is SGHRS and CDR2 is YFSETQ. V was clipped by 3 bases and J by 9 bases; unmatched bases: 9. The DNA of the CDR3 is TGCGCCAGCAGCTGGGGGACTAGCGGGAATGGCGGTGAGCAGTTCTTC. Residues: CASSWGTSGNGGEQFF.

This clone has a handful of counts. The identical CDR3 is also encoded by other nucleotide sequences in the sample. The V gene is TRBV7-6, the J gene TRBJ1-5; no definite D call. V was shortened by 4 bases and J by 0 bases, with 1 base between the two germline ends. Germline V gene data show CDR1 as SGHVS and CDR2 as FNYEAQ. The CDR3 runs 12 residues. The CDR3 loop is CASSYSNQPQHF. The CDR3 nucleotides are TGTGCCAGCAGCTATAGCAATCAGCCCCAGCATTTT.

The chain carries TRBV11-2 and TRBJ2-7; no clear D. This CDR3 spans 12 amino acids. From germline, CDR1 is SGHAT and CDR2 FQNNGV. The V end lost 5 bases, the J end lost 3 bases, and 8 bases lay between the germline ends. As DNA, the CDR3 is TGTGCCAGCAGCCCATCGAACTACGAGCAGTACTTC. This gives the protein CASSPSNYEQYF. The full variable domain, its missing parts supplied by reference TRBV11-2 and TRBJ2-7, is EAGVAQSPRYKIIEKRQSVAFWCNPISGHATLYWYQQILGQGPKLLIQFQNNGVVDDSQLPKDRFSAERLKGVDSTLKIQPAKLEDSAVYLCASSPSNYEQYFGPGTRLTVT.

This chain uses TRBV6-1 with TRBJ1-1, with 8 nucleotides matching TRBD1. The CDR3 is made up of 13 amino acids. The germline V gene encodes CDR1 MNHNS and CDR2 SASEGT. Unmatched junction bases numbered 7, after V lost 6 bases and J lost 7 bases. The CDR3 reads CASRVRGRDEAFF. Here the CDR3 DNA reads TGTGCCAGCAGGGTCAGGGGGCGCGATGAAGCTTTCTTT.

With regard to this clone: A far larger clone is one nucleotide away, so this likely arose from a read error. The identical CDR3 is also encoded by other nucleotide sequences in the sample. V usage is TRBV6-4 and J usage is TRBJ2-7; 9 bases line up with TRBD2. CDR1 MRHNA and CDR2 SNTAGT come from the germline V gene. The CDR3 length is 15 residues. CDR3 amino acids: CASSAVLAGVDEQYF. The CDR3 coding sequence is TGTGCAAGCAGTGCGGTATTAGCGGGAGTTGACGAGCAGTACTTC.

This rearrangement joins TRBV18 to TRBJ2-2; D gene unclear. Germline V CDR1 and CDR2: KGHSH, LQKENI. The CDR3 contains 14 residues. Trimming stripped 3 bases from V and 4 bases from J, with 9 bases between. CDR3 residues: CASSPRSSTGELFF. CDR3 DNA sequence: TGTGCCAGCTCACCGAGGAGCTCCACCGGGGAGCTGTTTTTT.

J is TRBJ2-5 and V is TRBV5-1; either TRBD1 or TRBD2 may fit D (5 bases each). CDR3 length: 16 residues. Trimming removed 4 bases at V and 2 bases at J, with 18 bases between. Germline V gene lookup returns CDR1 SGHRS and CDR2 YFSETQ. The CDR3 loop reads CASSNTGPTLQETQYF. DNA for the CDR3: TGCGCCAGCAGCAATACGGGGCCTACCTTACAAGAGACCCAGTACTTC.

The chain joins TRBV9 to TRBJ2-3, with 13 bases matching TRBD2. The V segment lost 2 bases and the J segment 4 bases; nucleotides outside the gene matches: 10. The CDR3 contains 18 residues. Germline assignment: CDR1 SGDLS and CDR2 YYNGEE. The CDR3 DNA reads as TGTGCCAGCAGCGTTAATCCCCGGACTAGCGGGAGAGCAGATACGCAGTATTTT. Its translation is CASSVNPRTSGRADTQYF.

This chain joins TRBV11-1 and TRBJ2-7; 7 bases are a match to TRBD1. The trim removed 1 base at V and 3 bases at J, leaving 0 bases unmatched. CDR3 size: 13 residues. Germline V CDR1 and CDR2: SGHAT, FQDESV (reference sequence). The CDR3 DNA follows: TGTGCCAGCAGCTTAGGGACAGGCTACGAGCAGTACTTC. Its protein product is CASSLGTGYEQYF.

The rearrangement links TRBV27 to TRBJ2-2; D gene unclear. Germline values: CDR1 MNHEY, CDR2 SMNVEV (reference sequence). V gave up 7 bases and J gave up 0 bases, with 15 bases separating them. CDR3 size: 16 residues. CDR3 bases: TGTGCCAGCATATCTACAGCCAGCGCGAACACCGGGGAGCTGTTTTTT. This sequence encodes CASISTASANTGELFF.

The chain employs TRBV7-8 and TRBJ1-2; D unclear. The CDR3 extends over 16 amino acids. Per germline, CDR1 SGHVS and CDR2 FQNEAQ. Trimming pared 5 bases from V and 8 bases from J, leaving 24 bases between. CDR3 residues: CASSPVAGLGKRGYTF. CDR3 coding DNA: TGTGCCAGCAGCCCAGTAGCGGGTTTGGGGAAGCGAGGCTACACCTTC.

V usage is TRBV27 and J usage is TRBJ2-1, with 8 bases matching TRBD1. With 6 bases clipped from V and 5 bases from J, the junction kept 9 bases outside the gene matches. From germline, CDR1 is MNHEY and CDR2 SMNVEV (reference sequence). CDR3 length: 15 residues. CDR3: CASRRTGGRDNEQFF. CDR3 bases: TGTGCCAGCAGACGCACAGGGGGTCGGGACAATGAGCAGTTCTTC.

V and J are TRBV27 and TRBJ2-4; TRBD1 is a possible D gene (6 bases). The germline V and J ends were trimmed by 2 bases and 6 bases, with 17 bases remaining between them. The CDR3 is made up of 16 amino acids. From germline, CDR1 is MNHEY and CDR2 SMNVEV (reference sequence). The CDR3 nucleotides are TGTGCCAGCAGTTTACAAGGCCAGGGGTATTCAAACATTCAGTACTTC. Translated, it gives CASSLQGQGYSNIQYF.

This chain joins TRBV23-1 and TRBJ1-3; D remains ambiguous. TRBV23-1 is classed as an ORF, of uncertain function. V lost 2 bases and J 5 bases, leaving 10 bases between the germline ends. CDR3 size: 14 residues. The CDR3 sequence: CASSQKALRNTIYF. The DNA for the CDR3 is TGCGCCAGCAGTCAAAAGGCACTCCGAAACACCATATATTTT.

V gene TRBV19 combines with J gene TRBJ1-2, with D uncertain. This CDR3 is built from 13 residues. Germline CDR1 is LNHDA and CDR2 is SQIVND (reference sequence). V lost 5 bases, J lost 4 bases, and 11 bases lay in between. The CDR3 sequence: CASSHEAGYGYTF. Written as DNA, the CDR3 is TGTGCCAGTAGTCACGAGGCTGGCTATGGCTACACCTTC. The variable domain in full, completed from reference TRBV19 and TRBJ1-2, reads DGGITQSPKYLFRKEGQNVTLSCEQNLNHDAMYWYRQDPGQGLRLIYYSQIVNDFQKGDIAEGYSVSREKKESFPLTVTSAQKNPTAFYLCASSHEAGYGYTFGSGTRLTVV.

The chain couples TRBV27 to TRBJ2-7, with D tentatively TRBD1 or TRBD2 (5 bases each). V lost 5 bases, J lost 8 bases, and 13 bases lay in between. The CDR3 has 12 amino acids. Germline CDR1 is MNHEY and CDR2 is SMNVEV (reference sequence). The CDR3 spells CASSRRDGQQYF. The CDR3, as DNA: TGTGCCAGCAGTCGAAGGGACGGTCAGCAGTACTTC.

The chain couples TRBV6-1 to TRBJ1-3, with a tentative D call TRBD1 (5 bases). This CDR3 comprises 15 residues. Germline V gene data show CDR1 as MNHNS and CDR2 as SASEGT. V lost 3 bases, J lost 0 bases, and 9 bases lay in between. The CDR3 bases are TGTGCCAGCAGTGAGAGGGGAAGCTCTGGAAACACCATATATTTT. Translating it yields CASSERGSSGNTIYF.

The CDR3 spells CASSSRREGEAFF. Written as DNA, the CDR3 is TGTGCCAGCAGCTCCCGGCGGGAAGGTGAAGCTTTCTTT. This chain connects TRBV7-2 to TRBJ1-1, with D unresolved. With 4 bases removed from V and 7 bases from J, the gap between germline ends came to 13 bases. This CDR3 has 13 amino acids. Germline loops: CDR1 SGHTA, CDR2 FQGNSA.

On this clone: This likely reflects a read error, since a far larger clone is one base away. Additional DNA sequences in this sample encode the identical CDR3. This chain connects TRBV30 to TRBJ2-6; no clear D. Germline V CDR1 and CDR2: GTSNPN, SVGIG (reference sequence). V lost 2 bases and J lost 4, with 15 bases in between. The CDR3 sequence is 16 residues long. The chain's CDR3 is CAWSRIGSVGANVLTF. The CDR3 DNA reads as TGTGCCTGGAGTCGCATAGGGTCCGTCGGGGCCAACGTCCTGACTTTC.

This chain's CDR3 is CASSYLLQDTQYF. The CDR3 DNA is TGTGCCAGCAGTTACCTTTTGCAAGATACGCAGTATTTT. J is TRBJ2-3 and V is TRBV6-5; D gene uncertain. This CDR3 comprises 13 residues. Trimming took 2 bases from V and 5 from J, leaving 8 bases between them. The germline CDR1 and CDR2 sequences are MNHEY and SVGAGI.